Shown below are 16 T cell receptor beta chains from a single sample sequenced in a study of blood T cells in healthy people across ages. It was with a sample-barcoded 5' primer and a J-beta primer mix that a second PCR of roughly 7 to 12 cycles was run. Using its own MiXCR run on the 5' RACE reads, TCRdb lists one record per CDR3 protein. The table records about 570,000 distinct CDR3 sequences, roughly 28% of them present only once. The sequencing input was blood. The receptors originated from a woman aged 70-85 years in good health.

This clonotype was detected many times. The J gene is TRBJ2-1, the V gene TRBV6-2 or TRBV6-3; D gene ambiguous. This CDR3 has 16 amino acids. Germline V CDR1 and CDR2: MNHEY, SVGEGT. The V gene lost 0 bases and the J gene lost 8 bases, with 17 bases spanning the gap. The chain's CDR3 is CASSYSELHMSDEQFF. As DNA, the CDR3 is TGTGCCAGCAGTTACTCCGAACTACATATGTCGGATGAGCAGTTCTTC.

This clonotype has just a few counts. The gene calls are TRBV12-3 or TRBV12-4 and TRBJ2-2; possibly TRBD1 for D (5 bases). V was pared by 6 bases and J by 3 bases, with 11 bases between. CDR3 length: 14 residues. The CDR3 sequence: CASRRQRDTGELFF. CDR3 nucleotide sequence: TGTGCCAGCAGAAGACAGAGAGACACCGGGGAGCTGTTTTTT.

CDR3 nucleotide sequence: TGTGCCAGCAGCTTAATGATAGGGCTGGACACTGAAGCTTTCTTT. Translating gives CASSLMIGLDTEAFF. The chain couples TRBV7-2 to TRBJ1-1; D ambiguous. The CDR3 covers 15 residues. The V end lost 2 bases, the J end lost 3 bases, and 13 bases lay between the germline ends. Per the germline V gene, CDR1 is SGHTA and CDR2 is FQGNSA.

For this clonotype: One end of the junction is discordant with germline, which a read error may explain. J is TRBJ1-5 and V is TRBV18; 7 bases are a match to TRBD1. The V gene's germline CDR1 is KGHSH and CDR2 LQKENI. The CDR3 length is 13 residues. CDR3 bases: TGTGCCAGCGATACAGGGGACAATCGGCCCCAGCATTTT. Translation: CASDTGDNRPQHF.

The V call is TRBV20-1, the J call TRBJ2-3, with TRBD2 as a possible D gene (7 bases). The CDR3 consists of 15 residues. Looked up from germline, CDR1 is DFQATT and CDR2 is SNEGSKA (reference sequence). The ends were cut back, 1 base at V and 2 bases at J, with 13 bases in the middle. The CDR3 loop is CSARGGGGDTDTQYF. The DNA of the CDR3 is TGCAGTGCTAGAGGGGGGGGCGGTGACACAGATACGCAGTATTTT.

This clonotype has more than one count but fewer than ten. The V and J genes are TRBV30 and TRBJ1-4; 10 bases are a match to TRBD1. Trimming cost V 8 bases and J 7 bases; bases outside gene matches: 4. This CDR3 has 12 amino acids. Looked up from germline, CDR1 is GTSNPN and CDR2 is SVGIG (reference sequence). The CDR3 DNA sequence: TGTGCCCTGGGACAGGGGCTTGAAAAACTGTTTTTT. Translating it yields CALGQGLEKLFF.

This clonotype turned up a few times. The CDR3 reads CASSLDHRAGYTF. The CDR3 DNA follows: TGTGCCAGCAGCTTAGATCATAGGGCAGGCTACACCTTC. The chain recombines TRBV11-2 with TRBJ1-2; D unclear. Trimming removed 0 bases from V and 8 bases from J, with 10 bases in between. Germline CDR1 and CDR2: SGHAT and FQNNGV. This CDR3 is built from 13 residues. The full variable domain, in which reference TRBV11-2 and TRBJ1-2 provide the parts outside the CDR3, is EAGVAQSPRYKIIEKRQSVAFWCNPISGHATLYWYQQILGQGPKLLIQFQNNGVVDDSQLPKDRFSAERLKGVDSTLKIQPAKLEDSAVYLCASSLDHRAGYTFGSGTRLTVV.

This rearrangement joins TRBV30 to TRBJ2-7, with 10 bases matching TRBD1. The CDR3 runs to 14 residues. CDR1 is GTSNPN and CDR2 is SVGIG in the germline V gene (reference sequence). J was trimmed by 4 bases and V by 5 bases; bases with no gene match: 8. The CDR3 is CAWGPGQGIYEQYF. Here the CDR3 DNA reads TGTGCCTGGGGTCCGGGACAGGGGATTTACGAGCAGTACTTC.

V gene TRBV20-1 combines with J gene TRBJ1-1; possibly TRBD1 for D (6 bases). The ends were cut back, 6 bases at V and 6 bases at J, with 20 bases in the middle. The CDR3 is 14 residues long. Germline CDR1 DFQATT, CDR2 SNEGSKA (reference sequence). The CDR3 is CSAPDRTVTPEAFF. As DNA, the CDR3 is TGCAGTGCCCCAGACAGGACCGTAACTCCTGAAGCTTTCTTT.

The chain couples TRBV6-5 to TRBJ2-1, with TRBD2 identical over 9 bases. The germline V gene has CDR1 MNHEY and CDR2 SVGAGI. The CDR3 runs 12 residues. The J segment lost 16 bases and the V segment lost 6 bases, leaving 10 bases of the junction unmatched. The CDR3 region has the DNA TGTGCCAGCAGGGGACCGGGACTAGCTTGTTTCTTC. It yields the protein CASRGPGLACFF.

This clonotype occurred a few times. This chain uses TRBV30 with TRBJ1-5; D call uncertain. V was clipped by 3 bases and J by 3 bases, with 6 bases between them. The V gene's germline CDR1 is GTSNPN and CDR2 SVGIG (reference sequence). There are 12 residues in the CDR3. CDR3 DNA sequence: TGTGCCTGGAGCCGATCCAATCAGCCCCAGCATTTT. Protein: CAWSRSNQPQHF.

The genes are TRBV6-1 and TRBJ1-4, with a weak D call TRBD1 (5 bases). The CDR3 extends over 14 amino acids. CDR1 is MNHNS and CDR2 is SASEGT in the germline V gene. The germline V and J ends were trimmed by 7 bases and 6 bases, with 15 bases remaining between them. CDR3: CASNTRTRDEKLFF. CDR3 nucleotides: TGTGCCAGCAATACAAGGACACGAGATGAAAAACTGTTTTTT.

This rearrangement joins TRBV5-1 to TRBJ2-5; perhaps TRBD1 as D (5 bases). V was cut by 4 bases and J by 5 bases, with 24 bases left in between. CDR3 length equals 17 residues. The germline gives CDR1 SGHRS, CDR2 YFSETQ. The CDR3 bases are TGCGCCAGCAGCGCGGACCCCCAGGGTATTTTTGGGGAGACCCAGTACTTC. It encodes CASSADPQGIFGETQYF.

This clonotype was seen more than once but under ten times. This chain links TRBV15 with TRBJ2-7, with D tentatively TRBD1 or TRBD2 (6 bases each). With 1 base removed from V and 6 bases from J, the gap between germline ends came to 13 bases. Germline-derived CDR1 and CDR2 are LNHNV and YYDKDF (reference sequence). The CDR3 consists of 14 residues. The DNA of the CDR3 is TGTGCCACCAGCAGAGGGGGGGCACTTCCCGAGCAGTACTTC. Translating gives CATSRGGALPEQYF.

This chain links TRBV9 with TRBJ1-1; 11 bases agree with TRBD1. Germline trimming cut 2 bases from V and 4 bases from J; bases unmatched to any gene: 7. Germline V CDR1 and CDR2: SGDLS, YYNGEE. The CDR3 runs 16 residues. This CDR3 is CASSVLGQGGGTEAFF. The CDR3 DNA sequence: TGTGCCAGCAGCGTCTTGGGACAGGGGGGTGGCACTGAAGCTTTCTTT.

This sequence joins TRBV19 and TRBJ2-4; D possibly uses TRBD1 or TRBD2 (5 bases each). This CDR3 comprises 14 residues. Germline V CDR1 and CDR2: LNHDA, SQIVND (reference sequence). V gave up 4 bases and J gave up 6 bases, with 13 bases separating them. DNA for the CDR3: TGTGCCAGTAGTACTGGGACGGGTCCAAACATTCAGTACTTC. Residues: CASSTGTGPNIQYF. Looking up the rest from reference TRBV19 and TRBJ2-4 gives the full variable domain: DGGITQSPKYLFRKEGQNVTLSCEQNLNHDAMYWYRQDPGQGLRLIYYSQIVNDFQKGDIAEGYSVSREKKESFPLTVTSAQKNPTAFYLCASSTGTGPNIQYFGAGTRLSVL.